This TCR beta chain was obtained from a study of a mutant IDH1 vaccine in newly diagnosed glioma. Study-wide context: Commencement of vaccination occurred 4-6 weeks following radiotherapy alone, or concurrently with temozolomide cycles.

Repertoires were generated with immunoSEQ multiplex PCR, while TCRdb's copy carries only in-frame clones and drops some. The sample lists about 67,000 clones; around four fifths were seen once. Germline V lookup: CDR1 SGHNT, CDR2 YYREEE (reference sequence). This CDR3 comprises 16 residues. Of note for this clone: What it binds is unknown.

Time point specified: week 47, end of study. In every dose of vaccine, 300 ug of mutant IDH1 20-mer peptide was given alongside topical imiquimod. The chain uses TRBV5-4 and TRBJ2-5; 8 positions agree with TRBD2. The tail of the sequence fits TRBJ2-7 better, so the J call may be wrong. The source is a man aged 30 to 45 with glioma. The specimen was PBMCs, collected from a glioma patient whose treatment included an IDH1 peptide vaccine. CDR3 coding DNA: TGTGCCAGCAGCTTCAAGGGACTAGTCTCTCCCTACGAGCAGTACTTC. Its translation: CASSFKGLVSPYEQYF.